This TCR beta chain comes out of a study of shared clonotypes between healthy human individuals. Whole-study context: The cohort comprised a couple of women and a few men. Their ages spanned 18 to 49 years. Study findings and constraints: The low donor count limited represented genetic and exposure-history diversity. The generation probabilities recorded for non-shared clonotypes fell below those of clonotypes shared by all four donors.

Assay: immunoSEQ multiplex PCR; the TCRdb copy retains only in-frame clones and omits some. The sample records around 560,000 clones, about 95% being singletons. Remarks on this clone: Its antigen is still unknown.

CDR1 and CDR2 (germline): SGHNT, YYREEE (reference sequence). V lost 1 base, J lost 1 base, and 3 bases stayed unmatched. CDR3 length equals 15 residues. Naive CD8 isolation took CD45RO-negative cells positively selected for CCR7 and excluded terminally differentiated effector memory CD45RA+ cells. Specimen: naive CD8+ T cells sorted from blood. The receptor was derived from a woman aged 25-40 years in good health. V usage is TRBV5-4 and J usage is TRBJ1-1; 8 bases are a match to TRBD1. CDR3 sequence (DNA): TGTGCCAGCAGCTTGATAACAGGGGGGAACACTGAAGCTTTCTTT. This encodes CASSLITGGNTEAFF.